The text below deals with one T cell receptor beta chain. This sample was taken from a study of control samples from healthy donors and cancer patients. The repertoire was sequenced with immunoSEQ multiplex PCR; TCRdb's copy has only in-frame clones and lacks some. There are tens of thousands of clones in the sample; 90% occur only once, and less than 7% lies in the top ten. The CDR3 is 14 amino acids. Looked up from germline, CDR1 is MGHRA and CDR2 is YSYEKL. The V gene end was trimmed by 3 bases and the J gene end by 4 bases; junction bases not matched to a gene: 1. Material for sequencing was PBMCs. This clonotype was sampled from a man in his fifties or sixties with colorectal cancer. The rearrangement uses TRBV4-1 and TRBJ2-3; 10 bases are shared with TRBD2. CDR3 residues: CASSHGLAADTQYF. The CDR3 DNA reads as TGCGCCAGCAGCCACGGACTAGCGGCAGATACGCAGTATTTT.